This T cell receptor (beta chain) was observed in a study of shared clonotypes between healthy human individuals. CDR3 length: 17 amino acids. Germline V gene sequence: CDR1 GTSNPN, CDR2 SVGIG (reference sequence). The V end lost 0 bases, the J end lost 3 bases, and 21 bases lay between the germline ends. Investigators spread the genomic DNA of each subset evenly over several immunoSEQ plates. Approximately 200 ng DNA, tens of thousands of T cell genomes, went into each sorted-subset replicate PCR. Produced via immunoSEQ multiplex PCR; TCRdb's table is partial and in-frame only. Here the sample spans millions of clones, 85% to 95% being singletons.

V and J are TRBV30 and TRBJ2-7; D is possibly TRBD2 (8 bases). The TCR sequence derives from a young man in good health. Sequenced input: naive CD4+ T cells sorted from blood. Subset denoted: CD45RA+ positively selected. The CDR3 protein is CAWSVQRTSRGSYEQYF. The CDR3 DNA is TGTGCCTGGAGTGTACAGCGGACTAGCAGGGGGAGCTACGAGCAGTACTTC.